Sequencing of this TCR beta chain was carried out in a study of control samples from healthy donors and cancer patients. The CDR3 covers 16 residues. The trim removed 6 bases at V and 4 bases at J, leaving 10 bases unmatched. The germline V gene encodes CDR1 MGHRA and CDR2 YSYEKL. Data came from immunoSEQ multiplex PCR; TCRdb stores just in-frame clones and leaves some out. This repertoire shows some 150,000 clones, roughly 94% found once; its top ten account for about 15%. The sample comprised PBMCs. The chain combines TRBV4-1 with TRBJ2-3; TRBD1 matches at 10 bases. The sequence came from a man aged 55 to 70 with colorectal cancer. CDR3 amino acids: CASRAGTGVGADTQYF. CDR3 DNA: TGCGCCAGCAGGGCCGGGACAGGGGTTGGCGCAGATACGCAGTATTTT.